This is a list of T cell receptor beta chains from one sample in a study of siplizumab effects on memory and regulatory T cells. Assay: immunoSEQ multiplex PCR; the TCRdb copy retains only in-frame clones and omits some. The repertoire holds approximately 110,000 clones, 85% to 95% seen once, with 0.32% in the top ten. What was sequenced was CD4+ T cells sorted from blood. These receptors were taken from a human donor in good health. CDR3s include the opening cysteine and the closing phenylalanine or tryptophan. A D gene is named only where the DNA matches it firmly. The listing skips clone size in some rows; elsewhere it reads once, few, many or a size class.

TRBV10-1	-	TRBJ2-5	TRBD1	CASSVGQGSGETQYF	TGCGCCAGCAGTGTGGGACAGGGATCGGGAGAGACCCAGTACTTC
TRBV7-6	-	TRBJ2-7	-	CASTPGTRGYEQYF	TGTGCCAGCACCCCCGGGACCCGTGGCTACGAGCAGTACTTC
TRBV6-5	-	TRBJ2-7	-	CASSYSGFGDEQYF	TGTGCCAGCAGTTACTCCGGTTTCGGGGACGAGCAGTACTTC
TRBV28	-	TRBJ2-7	-	CASSWGWGYEQYF	TGTGCCAGCAGCTGGGGGTGGGGCTACGAGCAGTACTTC
TRBV2	-	TRBJ2-3	TRBD2	CASSGLAGRTDTQYF	TGTGCCAGCAGTGGACTAGCGGGCCGCACAGATACGCAGTATTTT
TRBV2	-	TRBJ2-4	-	CASSAGGMAKNIQYF	TGTGCCAGCAGTGCTGGCGGGATGGCCAAAAACATTCAGTACTTC
TRBV27	few	TRBJ1-2	-	CASGTLGIANYGYTF	TGTGCCAGTGGAACCCTCGGCATAGCCAATTATGGCTACACCTTC
TRBV5-1	-	TRBJ1-1	TRBD1	CASSLTGVNTEAFF	TGCGCCAGCAGCTTGACAGGGGTGAACACTGAAGCTTTCTTT
TRBV19	-	TRBJ1-2	TRBD1	CASRQTGGAGYGYTF	TGTGCCAGTAGGCAAACAGGGGGCGCCGGCTATGGCTACACCTTC
TRBV9	-	TRBJ2-1	TRBD2	CASSGLAGVYSEQFF	TGTGCCAGCAGCGGACTAGCGGGAGTGTATAGTGAGCAGTTCTTC
TRBV4-1	-	TRBJ2-7	-	CASSQGTPYEQYF	TGCGCCAGCAGCCAAGGGACCCCCTACGAGCAGTACTTC
TRBV18	-	TRBJ2-3	-	CASSPPMADTQYF	TGTGCCAGCTCACCACCTATGGCAGATACGCAGTATTTT
TRBV6-5	-	TRBJ1-6	TRBD1	CASSWDRADGNSPLHF	TGTGCCAGCAGTTGGGACAGGGCGGATGGGAATTCACCCCTCCACTTT
TRBV28	-	TRBJ2-3	-	CATKHPRGKSTDTQYF	TGTGCCACCAAACATCCCCGGGGGAAGAGCACAGATACGCAGTATTTT
TRBV7-7	-	TRBJ2-7	TRBD2	CASSSAGGRSPYEQYF	TGTGCTAGCAGCTCTGCGGGGGGCAGGTCACCCTACGAGCAGTACTTC
TRBV19	-	TRBJ2-1	-	CASSIGGTPRNEQFF	TGTGCCAGTAGTATAGGGGGGACCCCGAGGAATGAGCAGTTCTTC
TRBV9	-	TRBJ1-1	-	CASSVVSGRGTEAFF	TGTGCCAGCAGCGTAGTATCAGGAAGGGGCACTGAAGCTTTCTTT
TRBV2	-	TRBJ1-5	-	CASRDVGNQPQHF	TGTGCCAGCAGAGACGTGGGGAATCAGCCCCAGCATTTT
TRBV5-6	-	TRBJ2-7	TRBD2	CASSFGLAGGAEQYF	TGTGCCAGCAGCTTCGGACTAGCGGGAGGTGCCGAGCAGTACTTC
TRBV18	-	TRBJ1-1	TRBD1	CASSPGQGIEAFF	TGTGCCAGCTCCCCGGGACAGGGGATTGAAGCTTTCTTT
TRBV23-1	-	TRBJ2-2	-	CASSQSAGIVDTGELFF	TGCGCCAGCAGTCAATCAGCAGGGATTGTGGACACCGGGGAGCTGTTTTTT
TRBV4-1	-	TRBJ2-7	-	CASSQGTFYEQYF	TGCGCCAGCAGCCAAGGGACTTTCTACGAGCAGTACTTC
TRBV4-3	-	TRBJ1-1	-	CASSPTGQTEAFF	TGCGCCAGCAGCCCCACAGGACAAACTGAAGCTTTCTTT
TRBV5-6	-	TRBJ1-1	TRBD1	CASSLRQGLNTEAFF	TGTGCCAGCAGTCTTAGACAGGGGTTGAACACTGAAGCTTTCTTT
TRBV4-3	-	TRBJ1-2	-	CASSQDYGDNYGYTF	TGCGCCAGCAGCCAAGATTACGGGGATAACTATGGCTACACCTTC
TRBV6-1	-	TRBJ1-5	-	CASSETHNSNQPQHF	TGTGCCAGCAGTGAGACACACAATAGCAATCAGCCCCAGCATTTT
TRBV9	-	TRBJ1-1	TRBD1	CASSPSPTGAEEAFF	TGTGCCAGCAGCCCTAGTCCTACAGGGGCGGAGGAAGCTTTCTTT
TRBV5-1	few	TRBJ2-2	-	CASSLRQNTGELFF	TGCGCCAGCAGCTTGAGGCAGAACACCGGGGAGCTGTTTTTT
TRBV4-1	-	TRBJ1-2	-	CASSQAYGYTF	TGCGCCAGCAGCCAGGCTTATGGCTACACCTTC
TRBV5-1	-	TRBJ2-2	TRBD1	CASSAGQGATGELFF	TGCGCCAGCAGCGCGGGACAGGGGGCCACCGGGGAGCTGTTTTTT
TRBV5-1	-	TRBJ1-1	-	CASSLFPENTEAFF	TGCGCCAGCAGCTTGTTTCCGGAGAACACTGAAGCTTTCTTT
TRBV5-1	-	TRBJ2-1	TRBD2	CASSSGLAGETSNEQFF	TGCGCCAGCAGCTCGGGACTAGCGGGAGAAACGTCCAATGAGCAGTTCTTC
TRBV4-3	-	TRBJ2-7	-	CASSQDARTSSSYEQYF	TGCGCCAGCAGCCAAGATGCCCGGACGTCCAGCTCCTACGAGCAGTACTTC
TRBV10-3	-	TRBJ1-2	-	CAISGGGNGYTF	TGTGCCATCAGTGGAGGGGGAAATGGCTACACCTTC
TRBV4-2	-	TRBJ1-4	-	CASSARSQSANEKLFF	TGTGCCAGCTCAGCCAGATCGCAGTCAGCTAATGAAAAACTGTTTTTT
TRBV19	-	TRBJ1-2	TRBD1	CASHYRGNDYGYTF	TGTGCCAGTCACTACAGGGGGAACGACTATGGCTACACCTTC
TRBV19	few	TRBJ2-2	TRBD1	CASSKRQGSNTGELFF	TGTGCCAGTAGTAAACGACAGGGTTCGAACACCGGGGAGCTGTTTTTT
TRBV19	-	TRBJ2-7	TRBD2	CASSITSGGHQSSYEQYF	TGTGCCAGTAGTATTACTAGCGGGGGTCACCAGAGCTCCTACGAGCAGTACTTC
TRBV9	-	TRBJ2-1	-	CASSVDMFNEQFF	TGTGCCAGCAGCGTAGACATGTTCAATGAGCAGTTCTTC
TRBV28	-	TRBJ2-7	TRBD1	CASSAGQAVYEQYF	TGTGCCAGCAGTGCTGGACAGGCCGTCTACGAGCAGTACTTC
TRBV5-6	-	TRBJ2-1	TRBD2	CASSLSASGTYNEQFF	TGTGCCAGCAGCTTGTCGGCTAGCGGGACCTACAATGAGCAGTTCTTC
TRBV19	-	TRBJ1-2	-	CASGQGGGYTF	TGTGCCAGTGGGCAGGGCGGCGGCTACACCTTC
TRBV4-1	-	TRBJ2-5	-	CASSQGTRVGETQYF	TGCGCCAGCAGCCAGGGTACTAGAGTTGGAGAGACCCAGTACTTC
TRBV6-5	-	TRBJ1-3	-	CASSFGQSGNTIYF	TGTGCCAGCAGTTTCGGTCAATCTGGAAACACCATATATTTT
TRBV11-2	-	TRBJ2-2	TRBD1	CASRSGTGGVIDTGELFF	TGTGCCAGCAGGTCCGGGACAGGGGGCGTCATTGACACCGGGGAGCTGTTTTTT
TRBV29-1	-	TRBJ1-1	TRBD1	CSGGQGNTEAFF	TGCAGCGGGGGACAGGGGAACACTGAAGCTTTCTTT
TRBV19	-	TRBJ2-5	TRBD1	CASSTPRTGDLETQYF	TGTGCCAGTAGTACCCCTCGGACAGGGGATTTGGAGACCCAGTACTTC
TRBV19	-	TRBJ1-1	-	CASNHRDRYTEAFF	TGTGCCAGTAATCACAGGGATCGGTACACTGAAGCTTTCTTT
TRBV5-1	-	TRBJ2-3	TRBD2	CASSLVGGSGTDTQYF	TGCGCCAGCAGCTTAGTAGGCGGGAGCGGCACAGATACGCAGTATTTT
TRBV18	-	TRBJ2-6	-	CASSPRWTRSSGANVLTF	TGTGCCAGCTCACCACGTTGGACACGTAGCTCTGGGGCCAACGTCCTGACTTTC
TRBV9	-	TRBJ2-1	-	CASSVGRAGGQFF	TGTGCCAGCAGCGTTGGACGAGCAGGTGGGCAGTTCTTC
TRBV2	-	TRBJ2-5	-	CASSGRTAQETQYF	TGTGCCAGCAGTGGGCGCACAGCCCAAGAGACCCAGTACTTC
TRBV9	-	TRBJ2-1	-	CASSSHGGRNEQFF	TGTGCCAGCAGCAGTCACGGAGGGCGCAATGAGCAGTTCTTC